This T cell receptor (beta chain) was documented in a study of vaccination effects on CD4 cells after COVID-19. On the study more broadly: Two-dose BNT162b2 or mRNA-1273 vaccination was given to participants.

Germline V gives CDR1 SGDLS, CDR2 YYNGEE. This CDR3 is 16 amino acids long. Trimming at V came to 0 bases and at J to 3 bases, leaving 2 bases not matched to a gene. As for this clone: The antigen remains undetermined.

ViraFEST used viral peptide pools to expand antigen-specific CD4+ T cells before sequencing. Isolating CD4+ T cells followed around nine days of culture. Having tested negative for nucleocapsid antibodies, the vaccine recipients showed no prior SARS-CoV-2 infection. After about 2 million PBMC were placed in each well, they were cultured with around 10 IU/ml IL-2 and approximately 10 ug/ml peptides. At days 3 and 7, half of the medium was exchanged for IL-2 medium. The data were produced by immunoSEQ multiplex PCR, yet TCRdb's version contains in-frame clones alone and is incomplete. The sample has over 45,000 clones, under 70% seen once.

The sequence came from a human donor who received a COVID-19 vaccine. The chain uses TRBV9 and TRBJ1-3; TRBD1 matches at 11 bases. The input for sequencing was CD4+ T cells from PBMCs cultured with SARS-CoV-2 spike peptides, taken before COVID-19 vaccination. DNA for the CDR3: TGTGCCAGCAGCGTAGTGGGGACAGGGGGTGGAAACACCATATATTTT. It codes for CASSVVGTGGGNTIYF.